These 2 T cell receptor delta chains originate from one sample sequenced in a study of Vγ9Vδ2 T cells in congenital toxoplasmosis. TRGC- and TRDC-specific primers primed one-tube template-switch reverse transcription to make cDNA. The TRGC primer was designed to bind both TRGC1 and TRGC2 constant genes. TCRdb re-called clones from the reads via CATT. The sample includes about 710 delta-chain clones, 50% of them seen just once. Sequencing input: gamma-delta T cells from blood. These receptor sequences come from a child younger than 10 born to a mother with Toxoplasma gondii infection during pregnancy, either congenitally infected or uninfected (not recorded which).

Comments on this clone: TCRdb's protein for this DNA is that of a much larger clone and differs from the translation at residue 3, likely a read error; the protein shown is the DNA translation. The V call is TRDV1, the J call TRDJ1, with a possible D match to TRDD3 (6 bases). TCRdb is silent on the J gene; assignment here came from matching the DNA to germline. Germline V gives CDR1 TSWWSYY, CDR2 QGS. The CDR3 totals 16 residues. The CDR3 nucleotides read TGTGCTCGTGGGGAACCCGCTTGGGGGCCGACTCATAAACTCATCTTT. It encodes CARGEPAWGPTHKLIF.

This clone is large. This chain joins TRDV2 and TRDJ3; 10 bases line up with TRDD3. Germline V CDR1 and CDR2: GEAIGNYY, EKD. The CDR3 consists of 18 residues. V shed 2 bases, J shed 0 bases, and the junction held 3 bases outside the gene matches. The CDR3, as DNA: TGTGCCTGTGACAAGCTGGGGGATAGCTCCTGGGACACCCGACAGATGTTTTTC. Translated, it gives CACDKLGDSSWDTRQMFF.